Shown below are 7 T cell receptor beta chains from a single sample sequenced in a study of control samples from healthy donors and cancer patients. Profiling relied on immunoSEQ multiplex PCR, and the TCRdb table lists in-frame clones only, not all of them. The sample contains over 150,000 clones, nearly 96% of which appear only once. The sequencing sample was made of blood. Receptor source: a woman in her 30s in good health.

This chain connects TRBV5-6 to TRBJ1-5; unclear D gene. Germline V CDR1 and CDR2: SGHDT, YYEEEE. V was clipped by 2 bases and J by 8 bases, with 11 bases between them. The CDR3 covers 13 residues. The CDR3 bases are TGTGCCAGCAGCTTTCGTTCCCTGGAGCCCCAGCATTTT. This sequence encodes CASSFRSLEPQHF.

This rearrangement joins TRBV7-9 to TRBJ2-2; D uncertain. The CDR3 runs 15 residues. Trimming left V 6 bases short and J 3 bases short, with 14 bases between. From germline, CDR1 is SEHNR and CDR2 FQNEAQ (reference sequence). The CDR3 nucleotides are TGTGCCAGCAGTTCCAAGATCGACCACACCGGGGAGCTGTTTTTT. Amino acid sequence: CASSSKIDHTGELFF.

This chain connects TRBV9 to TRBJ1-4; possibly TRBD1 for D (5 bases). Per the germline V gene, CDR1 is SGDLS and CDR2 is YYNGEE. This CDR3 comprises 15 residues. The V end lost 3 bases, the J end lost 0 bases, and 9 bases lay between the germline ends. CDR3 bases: TGTGCCAGCAGCGATGACAGCGCAACTAATGAAAAACTGTTTTTT. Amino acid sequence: CASSDDSATNEKLFF. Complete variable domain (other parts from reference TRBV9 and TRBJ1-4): DSGVTQTPKHLITATGQRVTLRCSPRSGDLSVYWYQQSLDQGLQFLIQYYNGEERAKGNILERFSAQQFPDLHSELNLSSLELGDSALYFCASSDDSATNEKLFFGSGTQLSVL.

CDR3 loop: CASSLDLQGVSSGANVLTF. The CDR3 DNA sequence: TGTGCCAGCAGCTTAGATCTACAGGGAGTAAGCTCTGGGGCCAACGTCCTGACTTTC. This chain joins TRBV11-3 and TRBJ2-6; weak D call: TRBD1 (6 bases). V was cut by 0 bases and J by 0 bases, with 15 bases left in between. The CDR3 is 19 residues long. CDR1 is SGHNT and CDR2 is YENEEA in the germline V gene.

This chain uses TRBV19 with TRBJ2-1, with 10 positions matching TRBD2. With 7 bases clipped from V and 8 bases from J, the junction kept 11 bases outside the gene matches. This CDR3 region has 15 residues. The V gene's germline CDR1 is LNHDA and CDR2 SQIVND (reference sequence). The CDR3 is CASNQVAGGIDEQFF. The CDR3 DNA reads TGTGCCAGTAATCAGGTAGCGGGAGGTATCGATGAGCAGTTCTTC.

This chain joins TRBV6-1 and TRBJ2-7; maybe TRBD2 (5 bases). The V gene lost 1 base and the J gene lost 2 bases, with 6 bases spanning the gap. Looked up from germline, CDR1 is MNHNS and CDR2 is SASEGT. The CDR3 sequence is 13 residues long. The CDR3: CASSEGLPYEQYF. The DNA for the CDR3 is TGTGCCAGCAGTGAAGGACTACCCTACGAGCAGTACTTC.

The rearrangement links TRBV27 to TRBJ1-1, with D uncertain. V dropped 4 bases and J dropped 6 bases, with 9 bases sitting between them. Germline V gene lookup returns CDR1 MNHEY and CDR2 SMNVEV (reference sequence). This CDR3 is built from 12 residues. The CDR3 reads CASSSVGSEAFF. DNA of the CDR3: TGTGCCAGCAGTTCGGTTGGGTCTGAAGCTTTCTTT.